These 14 T cell receptor beta chains were sequenced from one sample in a study of chemoradiotherapy in HPV16-positive cancers. Repertoires were generated with immunoSEQ multiplex PCR, while TCRdb's copy carries only in-frame clones and drops some. This table holds roughly 2,100 clones, more than 75% found once. Source: tumor tissue, taken from a patient who underwent chemoradiotherapy. All receptors derive from a human donor with HPV-associated anogenital cancer.

J is TRBJ2-1 and V is TRBV11-3; D possibly corresponds to TRBD2 (5 bases). This CDR3 has 15 residues. Germline V gives CDR1 SGHNT, CDR2 YENEEA. The ends were cut back, 5 bases at V and 7 bases at J, with 18 bases in the middle. CDR3 sequence: CASSPVAGTRNEQFF. The CDR3 nucleotides read TGTGCCAGCAGCCCCGTGGCAGGAACTAGGAATGAGCAGTTCTTC.

This chain connects TRBV2 to TRBJ2-2; 8 nucleotides align to TRBD1. The CDR3 has 15 amino acids. Per the germline V gene, CDR1 is SNHLY and CDR2 is FYNNEI. V shed 8 bases and J 6 bases; nucleotides not matched to a gene: 11. Here the CDR3 DNA reads TGTGCCAGCTGGAGGGACAGGTCCTATTCCGGGGAGCTGTTTTTT. Its translation: CASWRDRSYSGELFF.

The V call is TRBV6-6, the J call TRBJ2-3; D unclear. Germline V gene sequence: CDR1 MNHNY, CDR2 SVGAGI (reference sequence). The CDR3 consists of 13 residues. The V end was cut by 2 bases, the J end by 2 bases, with 5 bases between. CDR3 DNA: TGTGCCAGCAGTTACAGGGACACAGATACGCAGTATTTT. This translates into CASSYRDTDTQYF.

The V and J genes are TRBV6-4 and TRBJ2-2; possible D gene TRBD1, 6 bases. The CDR3 runs 14 residues. Germline V gives CDR1 MRHNA, CDR2 SNTAGT. V gave up 0 bases and J gave up 6 bases, with 8 bases separating them. For the CDR3, the DNA is TGTGCCAGCAGTGACTCGCCAGGGGCCGGGGAGCTGTTTTTT. The encoded protein is CASSDSPGAGELFF.

The genes are TRBV6-4 and TRBJ2-1; D uncertain. Germline V gene data show CDR1 as MRHNA and CDR2 as SNTAGT. Trimming removed 2 bases at V and 14 bases at J, with 16 bases between. The CDR3 contains 13 residues. The CDR3: CASSDEASDVKFF. CDR3 nucleotide sequence: TGTGCCAGCAGTGACGAGGCCTCCGATGTTAAGTTCTTC.

The chain links TRBV9 to TRBJ2-3, with 8 bases lining up with TRBD2. CDR3 length: 18 residues. Per germline, CDR1 SGDLS and CDR2 YYNGEE. J gave up 3 bases and V 5 bases, and 17 bases lay outside the gene matches. CDR3 sequence: CASSRDPLSGTLTDTQYF. In nucleotides, the CDR3 is TGTGCCAGCAGTAGAGACCCCCTTAGCGGGACGCTGACAGATACGCAGTATTTT.

The chain recombines TRBV2 with TRBJ2-7; TRBD2 matches at 12 bases. This CDR3 region has 18 residues. V lost 1 base to trimming and J lost 2 bases; unmatched junction nucleotides: 9. The V gene's germline CDR1 is SNHLY and CDR2 FYNNEI. The CDR3 coding sequence is TGTGCCAGCAGTGAAGGACTAGCGGGAGATTTTGGCACCTACGAGCAGTACTTC. Translation gives CASSEGLAGDFGTYEQYF.

This clone showed up just once. CDR3 DNA: TGTGCCATCGGATCTAGGGACTCAAGCTCTGGAGGGGGCTACACCTTC. Its protein is CAIGSRDSSSGGGYTF. The V gene is TRBV10-3, the J gene TRBJ1-2; tentatively, D is TRBD1 (5 bases). Trimming left V 8 bases short and J 8 bases short, with 27 bases between. Germline values: CDR1 ENHRY, CDR2 SYGVKD. The CDR3 sequence is 16 residues long.

The chain joins TRBV4-3 to TRBJ2-5; either TRBD1 or TRBD2 may fit D (5 bases each). CDR1 is LGHNA, CDR2 YSLEER, per germline. V lost 2 bases, J lost 1 base, and 14 bases lay in between. The CDR3 length is 16 residues. The CDR3 sequence: CASSQNLPGSQETQYF. The CDR3 nucleotides are TGCGCCAGCAGCCAAAACCTTCCAGGGAGCCAAGAGACCCAGTACTTC.

As DNA, the CDR3 is TGTGCCAGCAGTGACTCTGAACAGGGCGAGCAGTACTTC. Protein product: CASSDSEQGEQYF. J is TRBJ2-7 and V is TRBV6-4, with D possibly being TRBD1 (6 bases). The CDR3 extends over 13 amino acids. The V end lost 0 bases, the J end lost 6 bases, and 9 bases lay between the germline ends. Germline V gene data show CDR1 as MRHNA and CDR2 as SNTAGT.

This clone was counted a few times. The gene calls are TRBV11-2 and TRBJ2-3; 9 bases align to TRBD1. The CDR3 runs to 15 residues. The J segment lost 9 bases and the V segment lost 5 bases, leaving 12 bases of the junction unmatched. Looked up from germline, CDR1 is SGHAT and CDR2 is FQNNGV. CDR3: CASSPRDREVGTQYF. The CDR3 DNA follows: TGTGCCAGCAGCCCACGGGACAGGGAGGTGGGGACGCAGTATTTT. Full variable domain (remainder filled in from reference TRBV11-2 and TRBJ2-3): EAGVAQSPRYKIIEKRQSVAFWCNPISGHATLYWYQQILGQGPKLLIQFQNNGVVDDSQLPKDRFSAERLKGVDSTLKIQPAKLEDSAVYLCASSPRDREVGTQYFGPGTRLTVL.

CDR3 residues: CASSRLAGGADEQFF. The CDR3 DNA sequence: TGTGCCAGCAGTCGACTAGCGGGGGGGGCCGATGAGCAGTTCTTC. This chain links TRBV6-5 with TRBJ2-1; 14 nucleotides agree with TRBD2. V shed 5 bases and J 8 bases; nucleotides not matched to a gene: 5. The germline V gene encodes CDR1 MNHEY and CDR2 SVGAGI. CDR3 length equals 15 residues.

The chain employs TRBV27 and TRBJ2-3; D is undetermined. Per the germline V gene, CDR1 is MNHEY and CDR2 is SMNVEV (reference sequence). The CDR3 length is 13 residues. Trimming removed 1 base at V and 5 bases at J, with 7 bases between. The DNA for the CDR3 is TGTGCCAGCAGTTTATACGGTATAGATACGCAGTATTTT. Protein: CASSLYGIDTQYF.

The chain links TRBV2 to TRBJ2-1; 11 nucleotides align to TRBD2. This CDR3 spans 15 amino acids. The V and J ends lost 3 bases and 8 bases, in that order; junction bases with no gene match: 6. Per the germline V gene, CDR1 is SNHLY and CDR2 is FYNNEI. CDR3 nucleotide sequence: TGTGCCAGCAGTGAGGGCGGGACTAGCGGCCATGAGCAGTTCTTC. This codes for CASSEGGTSGHEQFF.